The 32 T cell receptor beta chains in this list originate from one sample, sequenced in a study of cytomegalovirus exposure and HLA in healthy donors. Vbeta (60) and Jbeta (13) primers were used in the PCR. TCRdb's copy holds only in-frame clones and misses some; the assay was immunoSEQ multiplex PCR. This table holds 210,000 or so clones, about four fifths found once. Sequenced input: PBMCs. Receptor source: a woman aged 45-60 years in good health and CMV-seropositive.

This chain connects TRBV6-5 to TRBJ1-6, with a possible D match to TRBD1 (5 bases). Per the germline V gene, CDR1 is MNHEY and CDR2 is SVGAGI. Trimming removed 4 bases from V and 7 bases from J, with 17 bases in between. The length of the CDR3 is 16 residues. The DNA of the CDR3 is TGTGCCAGCAGTTCGACGCCGACAGAAGCCAATTCACCCCTCCACTTT. Its protein is CASSSTPTEANSPLHF.

The chain carries TRBV30 and TRBJ1-6, with TRBD1 as a possible D gene (5 bases). The CDR3 runs to 17 residues. The V end lost 4 bases, the J end lost 5 bases, and 21 bases lay between the germline ends. The germline gives CDR1 GTSNPN, CDR2 SVGIG (reference sequence). CDR3 sequence reads: CAWIRTGGTDDNSPLHF. The CDR3 bases are TGTGCCTGGATCCGAACCGGGGGGACCGACGATAATTCACCCCTCCACTTT.

This clone was detected only a few times. The V gene is TRBV5-1, the J gene TRBJ2-2; tentatively, D is TRBD2 (6 bases). The CDR3 spans 16 residues. From germline, CDR1 is SGHRS and CDR2 YFSETQ. Trimming removed 0 bases from V and 7 bases from J, with 16 bases in between. The DNA of the CDR3 is TGCGCCAGCAGCTTGGTTGGCGGGGAGAAGGTCGGGGAGCTGTTTTTT. This sequence encodes CASSLVGGEKVGELFF.

The rearrangement links TRBV5-4 to TRBJ1-1, with D possibly matching TRBD1 (5 bases). This CDR3 region has 16 residues. Germline V CDR1 and CDR2: SGHNT, YYREEE (reference sequence). Trimming cost V 0 bases and J 0 bases, with 12 bases left between them. The CDR3 protein is CASSLVHQGLNTEAFF. In DNA form, the CDR3 reads TGTGCCAGCAGCTTGGTTCATCAGGGATTGAACACTGAAGCTTTCTTT. Full variable domain (outside the CDR3, taken from reference TRBV5-4 and TRBJ1-1): ETGVTQSPTHLIKTRGQQVTLRCSSQSGHNTVSWYQQALGQGPQFIFQYYREEENGRGNFPPRFSGLQFPNYSSELNVNALELDDSALYLCASSLVHQGLNTEAFFGQGTRLTVV.

The chain couples TRBV6-4 to TRBJ1-1; TRBD1 is a possible D gene (6 bases). The germline gives CDR1 MRHNA, CDR2 SNTAGT. Trimming removed 2 bases from V and 1 base from J, with 11 bases in between. The length of the CDR3 is 15 residues. CDR3 protein: CASSDGGLGNTEAFF. The CDR3 coding sequence is TGTGCCAGCAGTGACGGGGGCTTGGGGAACACTGAAGCTTTCTTT.

V gene TRBV5-5 combines with J gene TRBJ1-5; D not resolved. Trimming cost V 4 bases and J 4 bases, with 9 bases left between them. The germline V gene has CDR1 SGHKS and CDR2 YYEKEE (reference sequence). The CDR3 loop spans 13 amino acids. In nucleotides, the CDR3 is TGTGCCAGCAGCCCAACCACTAATCAGCCCCAGCATTTT. This sequence encodes CASSPTTNQPQHF.

This clone appeared once. The chain has TRBV30 and TRBJ2-3, with 8 bases aligning to TRBD2. This CDR3 is built from 15 residues. Germline CDR1 GTSNPN, CDR2 SVGIG (reference sequence). The ends lost 5 bases at V and 1 base at J; junction bases unmatched: 8. In DNA, the CDR3 is TGTGCCTGGGGACGCCCCGGGAGGGGCACAGATACGCAGTATTTT. Amino acid sequence: CAWGRPGRGTDTQYF. Combining the CDR3 with reference TRBV30 and TRBJ2-3 gives the whole variable domain SQTIHQWPATLVQPVGSPLSLECTVEGTSNPNLYWYRQAAGRGLQLLFYSVGIGQISSEVPQNLSASRPQDRQFILSSKKLLLSDSGFYLCAWGRPGRGTDTQYFGPGTRLTVL.

J is TRBJ1-1 and V is TRBV30; 7 positions match TRBD1. CDR1 is GTSNPN, CDR2 SVGIG, per germline (reference sequence). The CDR3 is made up of 14 amino acids. Trimming cost V 2 bases and J 2 bases; bases outside gene matches: 5. CDR3 DNA: TGTGCCTGGAGTAAGACAGGGTTCAACACTGAAGCTTTCTTT. Protein: CAWSKTGFNTEAFF.

V and J are TRBV2 and TRBJ1-6, with D hard to call. Trimming took off 1 base at V and 17 bases at J, with 15 bases between the two ends. CDR3 length: 13 amino acids. Germline values: CDR1 SNHLY, CDR2 FYNNEI. The CDR3 DNA sequence: TGTGCCAGCAGTGAAGGACGAGGCGGGCAGATCCACTTT. This encodes CASSEGRGGQIHF.

This rearrangement joins TRBV5-6 to TRBJ2-7, with TRBD1 matching over 7 bases. Germline V lookup: CDR1 SGHDT, CDR2 YYEEEE. Unmatched junction bases numbered 10, after V lost 5 bases and J lost 5 bases. The CDR3 has 14 amino acids. CDR3 sequence reads: CASRNEGAIDEQYF. Here the CDR3 DNA reads TGTGCCAGCAGAAATGAGGGGGCTATCGACGAGCAGTACTTC.

This clone was detected many times. This rearrangement joins TRBV4-1 to TRBJ2-7, with D maybe TRBD1 (5 bases). Looked up from germline, CDR1 is MGHRA and CDR2 is YSYEKL. V lost 4 bases and J 2 bases, leaving 15 bases between the germline ends. This CDR3 region has 15 residues. In DNA, the CDR3 is TGCGCCAGCAGCCGGGTCCAGGGCTCAGCCTACGAGCAGTACTTC. Translating gives CASSRVQGSAYEQYF.

This clone was detected only once. The chain recombines TRBV2 with TRBJ1-2, with 8 bases lining up with TRBD1. Germline assignment: CDR1 SNHLY and CDR2 FYNNEI. V was clipped by 4 bases and J by 4 bases; unmatched bases: 5. The CDR3 contains 14 residues. The CDR3: CASSGRTGSYGYTF. CDR3 DNA: TGTGCCAGCAGTGGAAGGACAGGGTCCTATGGCTACACCTTC.

J is TRBJ1-2 and V is TRBV4-1; 7 bases are shared with TRBD1. Germline-derived CDR1 and CDR2 are MGHRA and YSYEKL. CDR3 size: 15 residues. V was clipped by 4 bases and J by 2 bases; unmatched bases: 7. CDR3 coding DNA: TGCGCCAGCAGCCCCGGGACAGACCAGAACTATGGCTACACCTTC. Amino acid sequence: CASSPGTDQNYGYTF.

The rearrangement joins TRBV4-1 to TRBJ2-5; TRBD1 matches at 7 bases. The CDR3 contains 14 residues. CDR1 is MGHRA, CDR2 YSYEKL, per germline. Trimming removed 1 base from V and 6 bases from J; junction bases left unmatched: 5. CDR3 region: CASSQGSRGQTQYF. DNA of the CDR3: TGCGCCAGCAGCCAAGGATCTAGGGGGCAGACCCAGTACTTC.

The chain carries TRBV7-2 and TRBJ2-7, with D unclear. The V gene lost 1 base and the J gene lost 1 base, with 8 bases spanning the gap. The CDR3 contains 14 residues. Germline V gene sequence: CDR1 SGHTA, CDR2 FQGNSA. CDR3 in DNA: TGTGCCAGCAGCTTAGGGGCATCTTCCTACGAGCAGTACTTC. It yields the protein CASSLGASSYEQYF.

The chain is built from TRBV5-1 and TRBJ1-1; TRBD1 is a possible D gene (5 bases). Trimming stripped 1 base from V and 5 bases from J, with 21 bases between. The CDR3 contains 17 residues. CDR1 is SGHRS and CDR2 is YFSETQ in the germline V gene. The CDR3 bases are TGCGCCAGCAGCTTGTATTCTCGGGGTTTCGGGGGTACTGAAGCTTTCTTT. Encoded protein: CASSLYSRGFGGTEAFF.

The sample holds a few counts of this clone. This chain uses TRBV7-9 with TRBJ1-1; 9 bases align to TRBD1. J lost 2 bases, V lost 5 bases, and 9 bases had no gene match. Germline assignment: CDR1 SEHNR and CDR2 FQNEAQ (reference sequence). This CDR3 contains 16 residues. CDR3 nucleotides: TGTGCCAGCAGCCACGAACAGGGGGCTCCCAACACTGAAGCTTTCTTT. Protein sequence: CASSHEQGAPNTEAFF.

The V and J genes are TRBV2 and TRBJ1-4, with D perhaps matching TRBD1 (5 bases). CDR1 is SNHLY, CDR2 FYNNEI, per germline. The V gene lost 2 bases and the J gene lost 6 bases, with 13 bases spanning the gap. The CDR3 sequence is 15 residues long. This CDR3 is CASSETGGAYEKLFF. In nucleotides, the CDR3 is TGTGCCAGCAGTGAAACCGGTGGGGCGTATGAAAAACTGTTTTTT.

The genes are TRBV7-9 and TRBJ1-3; a weak D match, TRBD1 (5 bases). The CDR3 extends over 15 amino acids. CDR1 and CDR2 (germline): SEHNR, FQNEAQ (reference sequence). The V and J ends lost 1 base and 3 bases respectively, with 10 bases between them. The CDR3 region is CASSLVGARGNTIYF. The DNA for the CDR3 is TGTGCCAGCAGCTTAGTAGGGGCACGTGGAAACACCATATATTTT.

The V call is TRBV28, the J call TRBJ2-7, with D perhaps matching TRBD1 (7 bases). This CDR3 has 13 amino acids. Germline loops: CDR1 MDHEN, CDR2 SYDVKM. Trimming pared 7 bases from V and 5 bases from J, leaving 15 bases between. The CDR3 region is CASNPGGRDEQYF. CDR3 sequence (DNA): TGTGCCAGCAACCCAGGGGGGCGGGACGAGCAGTACTTC.

The chain links TRBV7-3 to TRBJ2-2, with D possibly matching TRBD2 (5 bases). The CDR3 has 15 amino acids. Trimming shortened V by 1 base and J by 7 bases, and 13 bases separated the two germline ends. Germline CDR1 reads SGHTA; CDR2 reads FQGTGA. The CDR3 loop is CASSLKLGSGGELFF. In nucleotides, the CDR3 is TGTGCCAGCAGCTTAAAACTGGGGAGCGGCGGGGAGCTGTTTTTT. Full variable domain (rest looked up from reference TRBV7-3 and TRBJ2-2): GAGVSQTPSNKVTEKGKYVELRCDPISGHTALYWYRQSLGQGPEFLIYFQGTGAADDSGLPNDRFFAVRPEGSVSTLKIQRTERGDSAVYLCASSLKLGSGGELFFGEGSRLTVL.

The chain employs TRBV20-1 and TRBJ2-7; no firm D call. The V gene's germline CDR1 is DFQATT and CDR2 SNEGSKA (reference sequence). The CDR3 runs to 10 residues. Trimming took 1 base from V and 6 from J, leaving 4 bases between them. CDR3 in amino acids: CSARVSEQYF. CDR3 bases: TGCAGTGCTAGAGTCTCCGAGCAGTACTTC.

The V gene is TRBV7-3, the J gene TRBJ2-7; no firm D call. CDR3 length: 14 amino acids. V was pared by 5 bases and J by 2 bases, with 13 bases between. Germline V gives CDR1 SGHTA, CDR2 FQGTGA. In nucleotides, the CDR3 is TGTGCCAGCAGCCTTACGCGGATGACCTACGAGCAGTACTTC. This codes for CASSLTRMTYEQYF.

The chain recombines TRBV7-9 with TRBJ1-2; 7 bases align to TRBD1. The trim removed 1 base at V and 3 bases at J, leaving 2 bases unmatched. The germline V gene has CDR1 SEHNR and CDR2 FQNEAQ (reference sequence). The CDR3 length is 14 residues. The CDR3, as DNA: TGTGCCAGCAGCTTAGGCACAGGGGACTATGGCTACACCTTC. Protein: CASSLGTGDYGYTF.

This clone was observed many times. The genes are TRBV7-3 and TRBJ2-1, with 8 bases identical to TRBD2. V lost 2 bases to trimming and J lost 6 bases; unmatched junction nucleotides: 12. The CDR3 has 17 residues. Germline lookup yields CDR1 SGHTA and CDR2 FQGTGA. The DNA for the CDR3 is TGTGCCAGCAGCTTATACTCACGGGGGGGCATGGTCAATGAGCAGTTCTTC. Translation: CASSLYSRGGMVNEQFF.

The V gene is TRBV7-2, the J gene TRBJ2-1, with 7 bases fitting TRBD1. CDR3 length equals 15 residues. The ends lost 1 base at V and 4 bases at J; junction bases unmatched: 4. CDR1 SGHTA and CDR2 FQGNSA come from the germline V gene. DNA of the CDR3: TGTGCCAGCAGCTTAGTGACAGGGCGGTACAATGAGCAGTTCTTC. It encodes CASSLVTGRYNEQFF.

This rearrangement joins TRBV5-1 to TRBJ1-4, with 7 bases matching TRBD1. Germline V gene lookup returns CDR1 SGHRS and CDR2 YFSETQ. Trimming removed 9 bases from V and 4 bases from J; junction bases left unmatched: 9. The CDR3 extends over 14 amino acids. In DNA, the CDR3 is TGCGCCACCCGGGTAGGGGGCCGTAATGAAAAACTGTTTTTT. Translation gives CATRVGGRNEKLFF. The full variable domain, with the rest looked up from reference TRBV5-1 and TRBJ1-4, is KAGVTQTPRYLIKTRGQQVTLSCSPISGHRSVSWYQQTPGQGLQFLFEYFSETQRNKGNFPGRFSGRQFSNSRSEMNVSTLELGDSALYLCATRVGGRNEKLFFGSGTQLSVL.

The chain carries TRBV5-6 and TRBJ1-2; D not certain. The CDR3 has 16 residues. Germline V gene data show CDR1 as SGHDT and CDR2 as YYEEEE. Trimming pared 4 bases from V and 7 bases from J, leaving 23 bases between. For the CDR3, the DNA is TGTGCCAGCAGCCCGGGAAGAGGGATAATTCTGGGTGGCTACACCTTC. It encodes CASSPGRGIILGGYTF.

V gene TRBV7-2 combines with J gene TRBJ1-1; no definite D call. The CDR3 consists of 15 residues. CDR1 and CDR2 from the germline V gene are SGHTA and FQGNSA. V shed 4 bases and J shed 6 bases, with 18 bases lying between them. The CDR3 DNA reads TGTGCCAGCAGCTCCGGGAGACACTACCTGGCTGAAGCTTTCTTT. Protein sequence: CASSSGRHYLAEAFF.

This rearrangement joins TRBV19 to TRBJ2-7, with a weak D call TRBD1 (5 bases). With 3 bases removed from V and 0 bases from J, the gap between germline ends came to 12 bases. This CDR3 has 15 residues. Germline V gene lookup returns CDR1 LNHDA and CDR2 SQIVND (reference sequence). The CDR3 DNA follows: TGTGCCAGTAGTATTAAACAGGAATCCTCCTACGAGCAGTACTTC. It encodes CASSIKQESSYEQYF.

This clone has a single count. The chain combines TRBV6-1 with TRBJ2-4; D is perhaps TRBD1 (5 bases). CDR3 length equals 14 residues. CDR1 and CDR2 from the germline V gene are MNHNS and SASEGT. V was shortened by 2 bases and J by 15 bases, with 20 bases between the two germline ends. Here the CDR3 DNA reads TGTGCCAGCAGTGAATCCATCGAAACGTTCCAGGGGTACTTC. Translating gives CASSESIETFQGYF.

The genes are TRBV19 and TRBJ2-3; TRBD2 matches 9 bases. The CDR3 has 21 amino acids. Germline CDR1 is LNHDA and CDR2 is SQIVND (reference sequence). Trimming cost V 5 bases and J 6 bases; bases outside gene matches: 27. The CDR3 reads CASSPPLGRVAGAFRRDTQYF. CDR3 DNA sequence: TGTGCCAGTAGTCCCCCCCTGGGGCGGGTAGCGGGGGCCTTCAGGCGGGATACGCAGTATTTT.